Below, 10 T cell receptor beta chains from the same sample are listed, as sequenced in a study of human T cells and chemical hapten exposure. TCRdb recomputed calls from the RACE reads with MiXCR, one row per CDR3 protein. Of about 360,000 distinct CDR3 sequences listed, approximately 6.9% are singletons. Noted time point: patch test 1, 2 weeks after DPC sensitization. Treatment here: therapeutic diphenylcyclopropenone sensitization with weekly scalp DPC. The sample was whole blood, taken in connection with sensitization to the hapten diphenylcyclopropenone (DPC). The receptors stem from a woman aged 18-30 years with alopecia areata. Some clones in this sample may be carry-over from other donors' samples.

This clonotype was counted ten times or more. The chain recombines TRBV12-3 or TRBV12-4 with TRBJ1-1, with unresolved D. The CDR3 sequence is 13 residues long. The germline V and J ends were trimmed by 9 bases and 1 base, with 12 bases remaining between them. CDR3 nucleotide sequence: TGTGCCAGTGATACGGTAGAGAACACTGAAGCTTTCTTT. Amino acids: CASDTVENTEAFF.

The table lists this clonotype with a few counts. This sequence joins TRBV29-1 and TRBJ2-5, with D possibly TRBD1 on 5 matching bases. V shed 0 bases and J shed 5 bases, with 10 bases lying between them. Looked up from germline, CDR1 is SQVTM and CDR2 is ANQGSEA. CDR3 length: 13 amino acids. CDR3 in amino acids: CSVEDRVQETQYF. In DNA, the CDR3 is TGCAGCGTTGAAGACAGGGTGCAGGAGACCCAGTACTTC.

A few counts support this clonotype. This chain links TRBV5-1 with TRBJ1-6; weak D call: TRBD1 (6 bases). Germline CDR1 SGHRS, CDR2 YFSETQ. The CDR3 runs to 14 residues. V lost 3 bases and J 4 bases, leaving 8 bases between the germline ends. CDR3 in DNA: TGCGCCAGCAGCTATGACAGGTATAATTCACCCCTCCACTTT. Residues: CASSYDRYNSPLHF.

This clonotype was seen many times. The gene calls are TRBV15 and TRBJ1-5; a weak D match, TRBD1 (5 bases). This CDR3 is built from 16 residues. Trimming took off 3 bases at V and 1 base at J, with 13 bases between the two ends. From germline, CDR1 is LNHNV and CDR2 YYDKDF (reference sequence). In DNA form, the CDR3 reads TGTGCCACCAGCAGTGGGCCCGGGGACAGCAATCAGCCCCAGCATTTT. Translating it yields CATSSGPGDSNQPQHF.

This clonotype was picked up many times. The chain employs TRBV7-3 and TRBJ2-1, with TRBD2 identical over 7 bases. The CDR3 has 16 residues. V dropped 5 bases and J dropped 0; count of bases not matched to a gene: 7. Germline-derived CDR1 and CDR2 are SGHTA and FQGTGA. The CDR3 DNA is TGTGCCAGCAGCCGTACTAGCGATGGCTCCTACAATGAGCAGTTCTTC. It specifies CASSRTSDGSYNEQFF.

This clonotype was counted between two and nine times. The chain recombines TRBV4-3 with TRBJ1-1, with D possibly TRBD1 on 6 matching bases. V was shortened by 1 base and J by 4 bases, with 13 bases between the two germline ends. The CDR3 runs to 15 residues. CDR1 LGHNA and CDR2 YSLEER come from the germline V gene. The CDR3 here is CASSQGRGFSTEAFF. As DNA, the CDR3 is TGCGCCAGCAGCCAAGGAAGGGGGTTCTCCACTGAAGCTTTCTTT.

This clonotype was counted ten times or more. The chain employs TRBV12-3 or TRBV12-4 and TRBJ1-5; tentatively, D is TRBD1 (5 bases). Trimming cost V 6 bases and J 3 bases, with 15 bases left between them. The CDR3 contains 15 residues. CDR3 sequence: CASSKRDPDNQPQHF. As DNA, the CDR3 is TGTGCCAGCAGCAAAAGGGACCCAGACAATCAGCCCCAGCATTTT.

CDR3 protein: CSAKGGGAPSFGHEQYF. CDR3 nucleotides: TGCAGTGCTAAGGGCGGGGGGGCGCCCAGCTTTGGGCACGAGCAGTACTTC. This chain connects TRBV20-1 to TRBJ2-7; 9 nucleotides align to TRBD2. J was trimmed by 5 bases and V by 4 bases; bases with no gene match: 18. Germline CDR1 DFQATT, CDR2 SNEGSKA (reference sequence). The CDR3 length is 17 residues.

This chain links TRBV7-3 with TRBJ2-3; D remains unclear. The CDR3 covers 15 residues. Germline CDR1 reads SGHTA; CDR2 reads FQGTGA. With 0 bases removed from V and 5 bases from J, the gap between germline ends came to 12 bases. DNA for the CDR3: TGTGCCAGCAGCTTAACGAACAGACCCAGAGATACGCAGTATTTT. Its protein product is CASSLTNRPRDTQYF.

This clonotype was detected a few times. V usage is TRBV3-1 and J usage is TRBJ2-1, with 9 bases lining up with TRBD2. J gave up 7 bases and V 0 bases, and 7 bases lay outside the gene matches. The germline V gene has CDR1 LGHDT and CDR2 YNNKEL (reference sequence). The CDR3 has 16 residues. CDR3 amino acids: CASSQDLAGERNEQFF. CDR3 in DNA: TGTGCCAGCAGCCAAGATTTAGCGGGGGAGAGGAATGAGCAGTTCTTC.